This TCR beta chain was recovered during a study of shared T cell receptors in the human thymus. With V trimmed by 4 bases and J by 3 bases, 9 bases remained unmatched. Germline lookup yields CDR1 SGHRS and CDR2 YFSETQ. CDR3 length: 16 residues. Measured with immunoSEQ multiplex PCR; TCRdb has only the in-frame clones, and not every one. The table lists just under 550,000 clones, approximately 80% of them singletons, with around 0.013% in the top ten. This sample also belongs to another study, concerning human thymus T cells. This second study notes: Infants served as donors; they were healthy and Finnish and were having corrective surgery for congenital heart defects. Thymic tissue was derived from resections collected during corrective heart surgery. An apparent bias in V and J gene usage was seen in thymic and blood repertoires. Related research described thymic repertoires that were highly overlapping among unrelated individuals.

Sequenced: thymocytes. V and J are TRBV5-1 and TRBJ2-1, with 8 bases that match TRBD2. The sequence derives from a boy in the first two years of life with a congenital heart defect. The CDR3: CASSPGRGGIYNEQFF. CDR3 DNA sequence: TGCGCCAGCAGCCCGGGTCGGGGGGGGATCTACAATGAGCAGTTCTTC.